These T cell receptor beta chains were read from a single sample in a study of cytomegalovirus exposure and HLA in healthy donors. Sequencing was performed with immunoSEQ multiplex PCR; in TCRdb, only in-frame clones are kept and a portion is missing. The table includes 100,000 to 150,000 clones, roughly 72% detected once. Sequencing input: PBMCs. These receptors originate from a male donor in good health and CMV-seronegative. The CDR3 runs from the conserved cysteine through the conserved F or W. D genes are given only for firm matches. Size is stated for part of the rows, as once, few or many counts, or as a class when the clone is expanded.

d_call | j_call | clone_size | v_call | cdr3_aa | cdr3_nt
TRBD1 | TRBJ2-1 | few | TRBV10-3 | CATGQGGNEQFF | TGTGCCACCGGACAGGGAGGAAATGAGCAGTTCTTC
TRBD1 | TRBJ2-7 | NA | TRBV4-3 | CASSPDRERYEQYF | TGCGCCAGCAGCCCGGACAGGGAACGATACGAGCAGTACTTC
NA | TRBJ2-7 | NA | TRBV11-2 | CASSLERQARHEQYF | TGTGCCAGCAGCTTAGAGAGACAGGCGAGACACGAGCAGTACTTC
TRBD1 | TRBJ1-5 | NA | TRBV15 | CATSRDGTGNQPQHF | TGTGCCACCAGCAGAGATGGGACAGGGAATCAGCCCCAGCATTTT
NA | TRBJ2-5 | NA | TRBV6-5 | CASSPGKTRQETQYF | TGTGCCAGCAGTCCCGGGAAAACACGTCAAGAGACCCAGTACTTC
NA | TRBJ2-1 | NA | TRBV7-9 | CASTWRASSYNEQFF | TGTGCCAGCACGTGGAGGGCCAGCTCCTACAATGAGCAGTTCTTC
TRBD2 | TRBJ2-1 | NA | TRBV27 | CASSLAGGNEQFF | TGTGCCAGCAGTTTAGCCGGGGGGAATGAGCAGTTCTTC
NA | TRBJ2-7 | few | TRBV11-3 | CASSQESGGKYEQYF | TGTGCCAGCAGCCAGGAGAGCGGCGGAAAATACGAGCAGTACTTC
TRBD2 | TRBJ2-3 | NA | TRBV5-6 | CASRRLAGGPLGEGTQYF | TGTGCCAGCAGGCGTCTAGCGGGAGGGCCCTTGGGCGAAGGTACGCAGTATTTT
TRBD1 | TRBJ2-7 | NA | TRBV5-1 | CASSLSGTGAGEQYF | TGCGCCAGCAGCCTATCCGGGACAGGGGCTGGCGAGCAGTACTTC
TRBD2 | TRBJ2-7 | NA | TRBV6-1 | CASSDVAGGPYEQYF | TGTGCCAGCAGTGATGTAGCGGGAGGCCCATACGAGCAGTACTTC
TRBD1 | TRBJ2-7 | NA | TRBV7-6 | CASSLGTGQMEQYF | TGTGCCAGCAGCTTAGGGACAGGGCAGATGGAGCAGTACTTC
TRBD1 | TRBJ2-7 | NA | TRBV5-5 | CASSPRQGHSYEQYF | TGTGCCAGCAGCCCCCGACAGGGGCATTCGTACGAGCAGTACTTC
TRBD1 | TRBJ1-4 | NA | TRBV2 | CASSGQVFSEKLFF | TGTGCCAGCAGCGGACAGGTTTTTAGTGAAAAACTGTTTTTT
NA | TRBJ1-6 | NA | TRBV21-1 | CASSVPPGQGAISYNSPLHF | TGTGCCAGCAGCGTCCCCCCGGGACAGGGGGCGATCTCCTATAATTCACCCCTCCACTTT
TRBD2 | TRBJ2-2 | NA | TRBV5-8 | CASSLTGLAVNTGELFF | TGTGCCAGCAGCTTGACGGGACTAGCCGTGAACACCGGGGAGCTGTTTTTT
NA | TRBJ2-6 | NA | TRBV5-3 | CARSPLPSGANVLTF | TGTGCCAGAAGCCCCCTACCCTCTGGGGCCAACGTCCTGACTTTC
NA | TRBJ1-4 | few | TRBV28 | CASSAGGYEKLFF | TGTGCCAGCAGCGCGGGGGGTTATGAAAAACTGTTTTTT
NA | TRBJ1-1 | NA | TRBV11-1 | CASTISGTEAFF | TGTGCCAGCACCATCTCGGGGACTGAAGCTTTCTTT
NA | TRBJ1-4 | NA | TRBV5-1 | CASSLALTNEKLFF | TGCGCCAGCAGCTTGGCACTAACTAATGAAAAACTGTTTTTT
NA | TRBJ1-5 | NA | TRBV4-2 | CASSQVAVGSNQPQHF | TGTGCCAGCAGCCAAGTCGCGGTAGGTAGCAATCAGCCCCAGCATTTT
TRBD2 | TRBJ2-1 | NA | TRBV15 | CATSKMGLDSYNEQFF | TGTGCCACCAGCAAAATGGGACTAGACTCCTACAATGAGCAGTTCTTC
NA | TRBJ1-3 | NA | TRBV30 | CAWRIGGTFSGNTIYF | TGTGCCTGGAGGATAGGGGGAACCTTCTCTGGAAACACCATATATTTT